This T cell receptor (beta chain) stems from a study of shared clonotypes between healthy human individuals. Assay used: immunoSEQ multiplex PCR; TCRdb lists only in-frame clones, some missing. The sample shows around 2.1 million clones, almost 96% of them seen only once. The germline V gene encodes CDR1 SGDLS and CDR2 YYNGEE. Trimming removed 5 bases at V and 5 bases at J, with 25 bases between. The CDR3 sequence is 17 residues long. Regarding the study as a whole: Researchers sampled only blood; tissue repertoires likely differ.

On this clone itself: Its antigen is unknown.

The authors divided CD4+ cells into CD45RA+ naive and CD45RA-negative memory subsets. The rearrangement uses TRBV9 and TRBJ1-2; D is perhaps TRBD1 (6 bases). This TCR derives from a young man in good health. Sequencing was performed on naive CD4+ T cells sorted from blood. Specified subset: CD45RA+ positively selected. The CDR3 sequence is CASSPDPSRGLWYGYTF. The DNA of the CDR3 is TGTGCCAGCAGTCCGGACCCCAGTAGGGGGTTGTGGTATGGCTACACCTTC.